Listed here is a single T cell receptor (beta chain). The beta constant-region primer was an equimolar mix of two oligonucleotides covering TRBC1 and TRBC2. TCRdb analysed the UMI-ligation and nested PCR reads with MiXCR anew, one entry per CDR3 protein. The sample carries tens of thousands of distinct CDR3 sequences, about an eighth recorded once. The entry originates in a study of naive and memory T cell subsets. With 4 bases removed from V and 4 bases from J, the gap between germline ends came to 16 bases. CDR1 is LGHDT and CDR2 is YNNKEL in the germline V gene (reference sequence). The CDR3 loop spans 15 amino acids.

The V call is TRBV3-1, the J call TRBJ2-5; D remains unclear. The TCR sequence derives from a human donor in good health. Sequencing was carried out using effector memory CD4+ T cells from blood. Indicated subset: effector memory, CD45RA- CD27-. CDR3 loop: CASSPQVKRGETQYF. For the CDR3, the DNA is TGTGCCAGCAGCCCCCAAGTGAAGCGTGGAGAGACCCAGTACTTC.